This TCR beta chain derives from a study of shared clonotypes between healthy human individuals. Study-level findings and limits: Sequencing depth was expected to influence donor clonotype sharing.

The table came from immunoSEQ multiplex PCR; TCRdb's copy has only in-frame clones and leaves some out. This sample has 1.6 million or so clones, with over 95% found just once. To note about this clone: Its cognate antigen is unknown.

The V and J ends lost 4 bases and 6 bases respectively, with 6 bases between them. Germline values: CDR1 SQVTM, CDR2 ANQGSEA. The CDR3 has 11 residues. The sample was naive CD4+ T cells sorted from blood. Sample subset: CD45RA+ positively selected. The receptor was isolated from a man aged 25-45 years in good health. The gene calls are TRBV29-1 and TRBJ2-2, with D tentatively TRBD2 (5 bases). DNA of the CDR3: TGCAGCGTTGGCGGGCCCGGGGAGCTGTTTTTT. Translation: CSVGGPGELFF.